The 12 T cell receptor beta chains below were found in one sample sequenced in a study of vaccination and CD4 T cells after COVID-19. The antigens of these receptors remain unknown. Oncomine TCR Beta short-read sequencing was applied to DNA from cultured CD4+ T cells. MiXCR, run by TCRdb on the PCR reads, gives a single entry per CDR3 protein. The sample records 11,000 to 15,000 distinct CDR3 sequences, around 24% being singletons. Documented treatment: approximately 11-day PBMC culture with coronavirus spike peptide pools or control peptides (ViraFEST assay). This material consisted of CD4+ T cells from blood, cultured in vitro, taken after SARS-CoV-2 vaccination. The receptor set was obtained from a human donor who had recovered from COVID-19.

This clonotype is classed as medium-sized. The rearrangement links TRBV27 to TRBJ2-7; TRBD2 aligns across 8 bases. Per germline, CDR1 MNHEY and CDR2 SMNVEV (reference sequence). The CDR3 is made up of 14 amino acids. V lost 8 bases, J lost 2 bases, and 8 bases stayed unmatched. The DNA of the CDR3 is TGTGCCAGCCGACTAGCGTCCTTGACCTACGAGCAGTACTTC. Translating it yields CASRLASLTYEQYF.

The chain uses TRBV6-1 and TRBJ1-5; a weak D match, TRBD1 (6 bases). Trimming pared 6 bases from V and 2 bases from J, leaving 11 bases between. Germline V gene lookup returns CDR1 MNHNS and CDR2 SASEGT. This CDR3 is 14 amino acids long. The CDR3 DNA is TGTGCCAGCAGCCCCAGGGGTGGCAATCAGCCCCAGCATTTT. It codes for CASSPRGGNQPQHF.

The rearrangement links TRBV6-5 to TRBJ2-7; 15 bases match TRBD2. In germline, CDR1 is MNHEY, CDR2 SVGAGI. Trimming cost V 2 bases and J 4 bases; bases outside gene matches: 9. The CDR3 runs 18 residues. The CDR3 spells CASSYELGTSGRQYEQYF. DNA for the CDR3: TGTGCCAGCAGTTACGAGTTGGGGACTAGCGGGAGGCAGTACGAGCAGTACTTC.

This clonotype was found a few times. The chain combines TRBV2 with TRBJ2-7, with 12 bases that match TRBD2. The CDR3 spans 17 residues. The J segment lost 2 bases and the V segment lost 6 bases, leaving 11 bases of the junction unmatched. CDR1 and CDR2 from the germline V gene are SNHLY and FYNNEI. The CDR3 loop reads CASSLRLAGVGAYEQYF. CDR3 DNA sequence: TGTGCCAGCAGCCTTAGACTAGCGGGAGTGGGGGCCTACGAGCAGTACTTC. Drawing the rest from reference TRBV2 and TRBJ2-7, the complete variable domain is EPEVTQTPSHQVTQMGQEVILRCVPISNHLYFYWYRQILGQKVEFLVSFYNNEISEKSEIFDDQFSVERPDGSNFTLKIRSTKLEDSAMYFCASSLRLAGVGAYEQYFGPGTRLTVT.

The chain links TRBV5-6 to TRBJ2-4, with TRBD1 matching over 9 bases. This CDR3 region has 15 residues. The germline V gene encodes CDR1 SGHDT and CDR2 YYEEEE. J was trimmed by 5 bases and V by 4 bases; bases with no gene match: 7. This CDR3 reads CASSRRDRVQNIQYF. In DNA, the CDR3 is TGTGCCAGCAGCCGCCGGGACAGGGTACAAAACATTCAGTACTTC.

This clonotype has a handful of counts. The rearrangement links TRBV27 to TRBJ2-2; the D gene is possibly TRBD1 (6 bases). This CDR3 has 16 amino acids. The germline V and J ends were trimmed by 6 bases and 1 base, with 15 bases remaining between them. Germline V lookup: CDR1 MNHEY, CDR2 SMNVEV (reference sequence). Written as DNA, the CDR3 is TGTGCCAGCAGGGGGGCGGCAGGGCTGAACACCGGGGAGCTGTTTTTT. Its translation: CASRGAAGLNTGELFF.

This clonotype was seen a few times. V usage is TRBV28 and J usage is TRBJ1-5; D is undetermined. V was cut by 2 bases and J by 4 bases, with 12 bases left in between. This CDR3 is 15 amino acids long. From germline, CDR1 is MDHEN and CDR2 SYDVKM. CDR3 nucleotides: TGTGCCAGCAGTTTAGCGGGGTATAGGAATCAGCCCCAGCATTTT. This codes for CASSLAGYRNQPQHF.

This clonotype was observed a few times. The chain joins TRBV20-1 to TRBJ2-1; 7 bases align to TRBD2. The CDR3 runs 15 residues. V shed 1 base and J 9 bases; nucleotides not matched to a gene: 12. The germline CDR1 and CDR2 sequences are DFQATT and SNEGSKA (reference sequence). The chain's CDR3 is CSARGALAGEFEQFF. Written as DNA, the CDR3 is TGCAGTGCTAGAGGGGCATTGGCGGGAGAGTTTGAGCAGTTCTTC.

This clonotype has only one observation. V is TRBV2 and J is TRBJ2-7; 9 positions agree with TRBD2. Unmatched junction bases numbered 6, after V lost 4 bases and J lost 5 bases. The CDR3 covers 14 residues. Looked up from germline, CDR1 is SNHLY and CDR2 is FYNNEI. The CDR3 DNA follows: TGTGCCAGCAGTGGGCTAGCGGGAACCCACGAGCAGTACTTC. Amino acid sequence: CASSGLAGTHEQYF.

The chain is built from TRBV9 and TRBJ2-1; D may correspond to TRBD1 or TRBD2 (6 bases each). Germline V gene lookup returns CDR1 SGDLS and CDR2 YYNGEE. This CDR3 is 16 amino acids long. V lost 3 bases and J 7 bases, leaving 20 bases between the germline ends. The CDR3 coding sequence is TGTGCCAGCAGCGGAGGGGGACTGCCCTCGGGGAATGAGCAGTTCTTC. It specifies CASSGGGLPSGNEQFF.

This clonotype was seen only a few times. V is TRBV15 and J is TRBJ2-7; D is possibly TRBD2 (6 bases). This CDR3 contains 14 residues. CDR1 and CDR2 from the germline V gene are LNHNV and YYDKDF (reference sequence). The V end was cut by 5 bases, the J end by 2 bases, with 13 bases between. In nucleotides, the CDR3 is TGTGCCACCAGCCATCTGGGGGGAACCTACGAGCAGTACTTC. This translates into CATSHLGGTYEQYF.

This clonotype was recorded a few times. J is TRBJ2-7 and V is TRBV7-6; D unresolved. CDR1 SGHVS and CDR2 FNYEAQ come from the germline V gene. The V end was cut by 1 base, the J end by 0 bases, with 13 bases between. The CDR3 has 16 amino acids. The CDR3 reads CASSLVGSESSYEQYF. CDR3 nucleotide sequence: TGTGCCAGCAGCTTAGTCGGGTCCGAAAGCTCCTACGAGCAGTACTTC.